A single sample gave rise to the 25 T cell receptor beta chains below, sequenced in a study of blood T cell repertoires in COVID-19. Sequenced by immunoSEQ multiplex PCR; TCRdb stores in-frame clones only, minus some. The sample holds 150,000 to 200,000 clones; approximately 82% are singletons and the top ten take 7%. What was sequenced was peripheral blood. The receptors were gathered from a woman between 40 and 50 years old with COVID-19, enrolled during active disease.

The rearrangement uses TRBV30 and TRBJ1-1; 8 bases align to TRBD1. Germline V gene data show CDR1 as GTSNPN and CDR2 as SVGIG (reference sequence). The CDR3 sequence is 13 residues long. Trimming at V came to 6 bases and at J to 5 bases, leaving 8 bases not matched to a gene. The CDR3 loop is CACHTGGRTEAFF. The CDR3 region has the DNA TGTGCCTGCCACACAGGGGGAAGAACTGAAGCTTTCTTT.

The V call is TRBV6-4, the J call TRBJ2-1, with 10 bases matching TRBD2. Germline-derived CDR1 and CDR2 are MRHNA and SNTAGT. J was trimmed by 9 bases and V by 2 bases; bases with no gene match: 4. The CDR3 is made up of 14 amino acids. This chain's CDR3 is CASSDLAGAAEQFF. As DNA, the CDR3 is TGTGCCAGCAGTGACCTAGCGGGAGCTGCTGAGCAGTTCTTC.

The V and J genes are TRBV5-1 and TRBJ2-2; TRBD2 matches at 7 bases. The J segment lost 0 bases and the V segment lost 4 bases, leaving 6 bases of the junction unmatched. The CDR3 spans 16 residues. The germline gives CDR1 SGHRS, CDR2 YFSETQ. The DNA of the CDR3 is TGCGCCAGCAGCCTGTACGGGACTACGAACACCGGGGAGCTGTTTTTT. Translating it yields CASSLYGTTNTGELFF.

CDR3 bases: TGTGCCAGCAGCAGGGATCAGAATGAGCAGTTCTTC. Its protein product is CASSRDQNEQFF. The chain employs TRBV2 and TRBJ2-1; a weak D match, TRBD1 (5 bases). The CDR3 is 12 amino acids. From germline, CDR1 is SNHLY and CDR2 FYNNEI. The V gene lost 6 bases and the J gene lost 7 bases, with 10 bases spanning the gap. Looking up the rest from reference TRBV2 and TRBJ2-1 gives the full variable domain: EPEVTQTPSHQVTQMGQEVILRCVPISNHLYFYWYRQILGQKVEFLVSFYNNEISEKSEIFDDQFSVERPDGSNFTLKIRSTKLEDSAMYFCASSRDQNEQFFGPGTRLTVL.

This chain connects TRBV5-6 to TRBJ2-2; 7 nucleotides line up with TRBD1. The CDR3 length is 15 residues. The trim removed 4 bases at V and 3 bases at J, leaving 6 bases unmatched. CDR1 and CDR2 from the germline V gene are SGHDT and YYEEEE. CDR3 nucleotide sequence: TGTGCCAGCAGCCCGACCGGGACAGACACCGGGGAGCTGTTTTTT. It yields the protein CASSPTGTDTGELFF.

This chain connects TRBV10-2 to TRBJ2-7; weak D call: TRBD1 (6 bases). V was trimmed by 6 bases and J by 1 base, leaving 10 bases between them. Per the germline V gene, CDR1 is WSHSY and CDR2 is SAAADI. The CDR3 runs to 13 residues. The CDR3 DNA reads TGCGCCAGCAGGGCCACAGGGTCCTACGAGCAGTACGTC. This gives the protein CASRATGSYEQYV.

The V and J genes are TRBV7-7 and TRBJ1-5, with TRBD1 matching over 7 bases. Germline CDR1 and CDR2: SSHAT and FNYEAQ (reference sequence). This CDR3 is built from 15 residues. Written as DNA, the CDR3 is TGTGCTTTTAAGTCGACAGGGCATAGCAATCAGCCCCAGCATTTT. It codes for CAFKSTGHSNQPQHF.

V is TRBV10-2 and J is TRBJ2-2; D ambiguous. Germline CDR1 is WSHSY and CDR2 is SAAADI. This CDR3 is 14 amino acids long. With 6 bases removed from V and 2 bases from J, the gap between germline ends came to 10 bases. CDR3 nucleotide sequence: TGCGCCAGCAGATCCACACAAAACACCGGGGAGCTGTTTTTT. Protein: CASRSTQNTGELFF.

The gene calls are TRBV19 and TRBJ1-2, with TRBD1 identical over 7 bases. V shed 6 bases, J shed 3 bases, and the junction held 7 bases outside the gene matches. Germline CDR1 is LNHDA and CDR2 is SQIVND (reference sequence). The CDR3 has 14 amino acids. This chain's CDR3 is CASRPRTGDYGYTF. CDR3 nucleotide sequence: TGTGCCAGTAGACCCCGGACAGGAGACTATGGCTACACCTTC.

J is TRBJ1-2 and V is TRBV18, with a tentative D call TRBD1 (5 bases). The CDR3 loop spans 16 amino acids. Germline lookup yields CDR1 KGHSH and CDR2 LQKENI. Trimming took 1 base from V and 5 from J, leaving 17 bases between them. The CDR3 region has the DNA TGTGCCAGCTCACCACAAGGGGAAGGGGTATGGTATGGCTACACCTTC. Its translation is CASSPQGEGVWYGYTF.

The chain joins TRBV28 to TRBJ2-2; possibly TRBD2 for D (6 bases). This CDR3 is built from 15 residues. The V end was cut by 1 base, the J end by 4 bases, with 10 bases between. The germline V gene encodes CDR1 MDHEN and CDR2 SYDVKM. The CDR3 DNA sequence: TGTGCCAGCAGTTTATCGGGACTCCCCACCGGGGAGCTGTTTTTT. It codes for CASSLSGLPTGELFF.

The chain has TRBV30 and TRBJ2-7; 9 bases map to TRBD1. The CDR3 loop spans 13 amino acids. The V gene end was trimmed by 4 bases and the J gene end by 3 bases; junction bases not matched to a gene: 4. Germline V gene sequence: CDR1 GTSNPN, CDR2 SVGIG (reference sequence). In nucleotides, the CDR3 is TGTGCCTGGAACCGACAGGGGGGCTACGAGCAGTACTTC. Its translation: CAWNRQGGYEQYF.

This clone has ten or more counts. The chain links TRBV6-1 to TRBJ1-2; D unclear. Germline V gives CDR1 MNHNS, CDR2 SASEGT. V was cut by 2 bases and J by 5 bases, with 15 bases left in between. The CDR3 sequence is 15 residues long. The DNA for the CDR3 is TGTGCCAGCAGTGAACCCACGGGTCCCAGATATGGCTACACCTTC. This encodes CASSEPTGPRYGYTF.

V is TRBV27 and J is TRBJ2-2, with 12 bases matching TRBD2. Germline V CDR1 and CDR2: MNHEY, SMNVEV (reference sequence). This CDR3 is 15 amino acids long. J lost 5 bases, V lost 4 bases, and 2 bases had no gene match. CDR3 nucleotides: TGTGCCAGCAGTTCTAGCGGGAGGGGTACCGGGGAGCTGTTTTTT. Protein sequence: CASSSSGRGTGELFF.

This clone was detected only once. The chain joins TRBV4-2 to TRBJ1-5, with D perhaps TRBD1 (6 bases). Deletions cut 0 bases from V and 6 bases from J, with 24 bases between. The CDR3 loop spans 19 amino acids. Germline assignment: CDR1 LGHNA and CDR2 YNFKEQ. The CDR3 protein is CASSQESPSSGGQSQPQHF. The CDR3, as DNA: TGTGCCAGCAGCCAAGAGAGCCCGAGCTCGGGGGGCCAGAGTCAGCCCCAGCATTTT.

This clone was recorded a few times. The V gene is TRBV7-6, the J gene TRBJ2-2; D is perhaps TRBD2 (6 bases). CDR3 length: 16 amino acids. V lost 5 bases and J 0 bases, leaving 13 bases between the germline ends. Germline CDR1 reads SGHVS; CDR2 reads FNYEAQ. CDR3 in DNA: TGTGCCAGCAGCAACACTAGCAGACCGAACACCGGGGAGCTGTTTTTT. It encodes CASSNTSRPNTGELFF. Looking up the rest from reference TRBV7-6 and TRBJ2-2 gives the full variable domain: GAGVSQSPRYKVTKRGQDVALRCDPISGHVSLYWYRQALGQGPEFLTYFNYEAQQDKSGLPNDRFSAERPEGSISTLTIQRTEQRDSAMYRCASSNTSRPNTGELFFGEGSRLTVL.

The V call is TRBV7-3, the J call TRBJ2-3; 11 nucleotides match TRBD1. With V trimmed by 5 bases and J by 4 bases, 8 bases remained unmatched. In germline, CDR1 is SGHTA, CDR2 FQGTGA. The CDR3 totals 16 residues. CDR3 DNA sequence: TGTGCCAGCAGCGGCGGGACAGGGGGTAGCGCAGATACGCAGTATTTT. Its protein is CASSGGTGGSADTQYF.

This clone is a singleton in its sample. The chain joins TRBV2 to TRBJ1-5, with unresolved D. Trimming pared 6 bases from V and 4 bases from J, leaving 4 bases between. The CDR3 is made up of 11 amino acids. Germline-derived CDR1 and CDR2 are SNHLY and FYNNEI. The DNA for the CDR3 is TGTGCCAGCAGACTAAATCAGCCCCAGCATTTT. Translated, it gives CASRLNQPQHF.

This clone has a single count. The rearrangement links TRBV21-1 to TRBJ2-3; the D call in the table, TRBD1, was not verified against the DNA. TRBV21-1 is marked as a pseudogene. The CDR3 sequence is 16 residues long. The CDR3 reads CASSGLFGAYTDTQYF. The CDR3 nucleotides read TGTGCCAGCAGCGGGTTGTTTGGGGCGTACACAGATACGCAGTATTTT.

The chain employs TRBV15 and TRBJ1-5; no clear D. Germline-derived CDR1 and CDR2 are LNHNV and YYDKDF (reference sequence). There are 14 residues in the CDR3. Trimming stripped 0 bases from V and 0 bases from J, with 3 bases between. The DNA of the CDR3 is TGTGCCACCAGCAGAGATCTTAGCAATCAGCCCCAGCATTTT. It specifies CATSRDLSNQPQHF.

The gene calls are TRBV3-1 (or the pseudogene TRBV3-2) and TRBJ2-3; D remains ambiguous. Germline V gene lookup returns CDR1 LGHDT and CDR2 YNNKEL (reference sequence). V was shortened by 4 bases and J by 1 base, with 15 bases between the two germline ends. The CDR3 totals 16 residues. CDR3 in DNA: TGTGCCAGCAGCCTAAGGCCCCCCGAGGGCACAGATACGCAGTATTTT. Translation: CASSLRPPEGTDTQYF.

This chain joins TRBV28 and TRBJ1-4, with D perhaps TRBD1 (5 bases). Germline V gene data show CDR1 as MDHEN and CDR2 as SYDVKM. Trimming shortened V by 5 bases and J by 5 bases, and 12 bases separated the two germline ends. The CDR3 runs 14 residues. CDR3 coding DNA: TGTGCCAGCAGTCCGGCCGGGGGGAATGAAAAACTGTTTTTT. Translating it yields CASSPAGGNEKLFF.

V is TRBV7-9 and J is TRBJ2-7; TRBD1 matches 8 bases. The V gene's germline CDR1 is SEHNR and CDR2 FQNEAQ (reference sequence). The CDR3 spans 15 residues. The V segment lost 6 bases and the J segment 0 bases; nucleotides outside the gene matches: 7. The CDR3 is CASREAGTGSYEQYF. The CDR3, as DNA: TGTGCCAGCAGAGAAGCCGGGACAGGCTCCTACGAGCAGTACTTC.

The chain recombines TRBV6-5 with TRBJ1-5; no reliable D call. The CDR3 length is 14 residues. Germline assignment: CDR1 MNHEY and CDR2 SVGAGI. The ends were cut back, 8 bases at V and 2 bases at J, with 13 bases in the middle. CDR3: CASQAGWGNQPQHF. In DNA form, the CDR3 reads TGTGCCAGCCAGGCGGGTTGGGGCAATCAGCCCCAGCATTTT.

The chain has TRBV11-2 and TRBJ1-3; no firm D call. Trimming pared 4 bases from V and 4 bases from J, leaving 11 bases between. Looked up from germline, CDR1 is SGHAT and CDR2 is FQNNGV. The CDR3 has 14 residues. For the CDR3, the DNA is TGTGCCAGCAGCTCCTCGACCGGGGGAAACACCATATATTTT. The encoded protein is CASSSSTGGNTIYF. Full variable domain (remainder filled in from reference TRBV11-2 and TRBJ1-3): EAGVAQSPRYKIIEKRQSVAFWCNPISGHATLYWYQQILGQGPKLLIQFQNNGVVDDSQLPKDRFSAERLKGVDSTLKIQPAKLEDSAVYLCASSSSTGGNTIYFGEGSWLTVV.